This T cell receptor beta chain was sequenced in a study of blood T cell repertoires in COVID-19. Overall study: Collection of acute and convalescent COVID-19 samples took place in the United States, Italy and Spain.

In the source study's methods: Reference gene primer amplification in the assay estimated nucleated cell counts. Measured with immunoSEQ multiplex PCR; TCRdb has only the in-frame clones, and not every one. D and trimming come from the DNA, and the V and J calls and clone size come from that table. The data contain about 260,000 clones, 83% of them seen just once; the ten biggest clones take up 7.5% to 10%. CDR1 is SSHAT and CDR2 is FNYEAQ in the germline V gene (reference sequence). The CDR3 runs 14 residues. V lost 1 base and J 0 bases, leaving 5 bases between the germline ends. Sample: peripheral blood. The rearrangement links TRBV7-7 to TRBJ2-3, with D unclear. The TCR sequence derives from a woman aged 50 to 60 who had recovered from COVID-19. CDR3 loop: CASSLGQSTDTQYF. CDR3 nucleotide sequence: TGTGCCAGCAGCTTAGGTCAGAGCACAGATACGCAGTATTTT. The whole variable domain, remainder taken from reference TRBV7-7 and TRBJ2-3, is GAGVSQSPRYKVTKRGQDVTLRCDPISSHATLYWYQQALGQGPEFLTYFNYEAQPDKSGLPSDRFSAERPEGSISTLTIQRTEQRDSAMYRCASSLGQSTDTQYFGPGTRLTVL.